The clone carrying this T cell receptor (beta chain) occurred once. Antigen specificity is unknown. The CDR3 covers 13 residues. Germline CDR1 reads LNHDA; CDR2 reads SQIVND (reference sequence). Trimming pared 5 bases from V and 9 bases from J, leaving 15 bases between. Some clones are missing from TCRdb's copy, which holds only in-frame ones; the method was immunoSEQ multiplex PCR. The profile shows 110,000 to 150,000 clones, roughly nine tenths of them singletons. While the first cohort had 600 to 800 subjects, the donors belonged to the separate validation cohort of 100 to 150 subjects. The sample originates from a study of cytomegalovirus exposure and HLA in healthy donors. Background on the study: A subsequent analysis reported that the approximately 120 validation repertoires were produced on the same platform that had also been used for the 500 to 700 first-cohort repertoires. General study findings and limits: Confirmation in vitro established that a few CMV-associated chains were specific for CMV antigens. The tendency of first-cohort TCR clusters to co-occur in the 120 or so validation repertoires was the finding of a later analysis.

This chain joins TRBV19 and TRBJ2-3; tentative D call: TRBD2 (5 bases). The receptor was isolated from a man younger than 35 in good health and CMV-seronegative. Sequences were obtained from PBMCs. The CDR3, as DNA: TGTGCCAGTAGTCGAGAGACCCCGGGGACGCAGTATTTT. Translating gives CASSRETPGTQYF. The full variable domain, rest sourced from reference TRBV19 and TRBJ2-3, is DGGITQSPKYLFRKEGQNVTLSCEQNLNHDAMYWYRQDPGQGLRLIYYSQIVNDFQKGDIAEGYSVSREKKESFPLTVTSAQKNPTAFYLCASSRETPGTQYFGPGTRLTVL.